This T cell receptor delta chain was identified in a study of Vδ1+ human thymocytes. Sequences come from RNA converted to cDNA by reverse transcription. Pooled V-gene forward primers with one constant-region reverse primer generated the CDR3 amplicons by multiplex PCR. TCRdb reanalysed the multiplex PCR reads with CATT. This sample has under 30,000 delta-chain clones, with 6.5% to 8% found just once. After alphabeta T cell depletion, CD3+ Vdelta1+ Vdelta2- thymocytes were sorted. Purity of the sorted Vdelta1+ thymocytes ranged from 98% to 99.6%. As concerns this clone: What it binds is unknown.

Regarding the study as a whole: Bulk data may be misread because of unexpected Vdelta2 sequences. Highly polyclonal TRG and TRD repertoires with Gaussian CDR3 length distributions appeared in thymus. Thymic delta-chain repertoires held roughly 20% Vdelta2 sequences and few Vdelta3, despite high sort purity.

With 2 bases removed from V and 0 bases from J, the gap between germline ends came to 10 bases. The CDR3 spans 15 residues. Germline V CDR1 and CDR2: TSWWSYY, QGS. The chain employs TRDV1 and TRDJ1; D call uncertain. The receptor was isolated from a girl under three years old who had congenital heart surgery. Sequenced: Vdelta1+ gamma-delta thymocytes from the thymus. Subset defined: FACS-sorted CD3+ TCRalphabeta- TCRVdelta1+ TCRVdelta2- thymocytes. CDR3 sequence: CALGEWPAYTDKLIF. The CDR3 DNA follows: TGTGCTCTTGGGGAATGGCCTGCCTACACCGATAAACTCATCTTT.